The 21 T cell receptor beta chains given below trace back to one sample, sequenced in a study of shared clonotypes between healthy human individuals. Assay used: immunoSEQ multiplex PCR; TCRdb lists only in-frame clones, some missing. The sample lists hundreds of thousands of clones; about 74% were seen once. The source material was memory CD4+ T cells sorted from blood. Stated subset: CD45RA-negative fraction. Receptor source: a woman under 40 in good health.

This CDR3 is CASSSIGQGSQPQHF. The DNA for the CDR3 is TGTGCCAGCAGTAGCATTGGACAGGGGAGCCAGCCCCAGCATTTT. J is TRBJ1-5 and V is TRBV28, with TRBD1 matching 9 bases. Germline CDR1 and CDR2: MDHEN and SYDVKM. The CDR3 is 15 amino acids. The ends lost 5 bases at V and 7 bases at J; junction bases unmatched: 9.

The chain has TRBV6-1 and TRBJ2-1; D unclear. V was shortened by 8 bases and J by 0 bases, with 11 bases between the two germline ends. The germline V gene has CDR1 MNHNS and CDR2 SASEGT. This CDR3 is built from 14 residues. CDR3 amino acids: CASLARSSYNEQFF. In DNA form, the CDR3 reads TGTGCCAGCCTCGCGAGATCCTCCTACAATGAGCAGTTCTTC.

This chain joins TRBV19 and TRBJ1-5; no clear D. CDR3 length: 13 residues. Trimming removed 3 bases from V and 4 bases from J, with 7 bases in between. CDR1 LNHDA and CDR2 SQIVND come from the germline V gene (reference sequence). The CDR3 loop is CASSMSLNQPQHF. CDR3 bases: TGTGCCAGTAGTATGTCCCTTAATCAGCCCCAGCATTTT.

The chain carries TRBV2 and TRBJ1-5; 8 positions agree with TRBD1. Germline-derived CDR1 and CDR2 are SNHLY and FYNNEI. The V segment lost 5 bases and the J segment 3 bases; nucleotides outside the gene matches: 6. The CDR3 is 15 amino acids. CDR3 DNA sequence: TGTGCCAGCAGTAAGAGACAGGGGAACAATCAGCCCCAGCATTTT. Its translation is CASSKRQGNNQPQHF.

The V gene is TRBV4-1, the J gene TRBJ1-5; D unresolved. Trimming removed 0 bases at V and 1 base at J, with 13 bases between. This CDR3 spans 17 amino acids. Looked up from germline, CDR1 is MGHRA and CDR2 is YSYEKL. The CDR3 coding sequence is TGCGCCAGCAGCCAAGATTTTTGGACTCAGAGCAATCAGCCCCAGCATTTT. It encodes CASSQDFWTQSNQPQHF.

The V gene is TRBV7-9, the J gene TRBJ2-5; no definite D call. Trimming removed 0 bases at V and 9 bases at J, with 17 bases between. Germline V CDR1 and CDR2: SEHNR, FQNEAQ (reference sequence). The CDR3 covers 15 residues. As DNA, the CDR3 is TGTGCCAGCAGCTTAGCGGCGGAGCGTGCTAGGGCCCAGTACTTC. Its protein product is CASSLAAERARAQYF.

The table lists this clone with a count of one. The chain carries TRBV7-8 and TRBJ1-5, with 12 bases lining up with TRBD1. CDR1 and CDR2 (germline): SGHVS, FQNEAQ. This CDR3 has 17 amino acids. After removal of 8 bases from V and 4 bases from J, the junction contained 12 bases not matched to a gene. The CDR3 DNA is TGTGCCAGCTGCCGGGACAGGGGGCGGGAGGGTAATCAGCCCCAGCATTTT. Its translation: CASCRDRGREGNQPQHF.

The chain couples TRBV7-2 to TRBJ2-2; 13 positions agree with TRBD2. CDR1 is SGHTA and CDR2 is FQGNSA in the germline V gene. V was pared by 4 bases and J by 1 base, with 9 bases of the junction left unmatched. The CDR3 has 19 residues. The CDR3 sequence is CASSSRPGLAGKNTGELFF. In DNA, the CDR3 is TGTGCCAGCAGCTCCAGACCGGGACTAGCGGGGAAGAACACCGGGGAGCTGTTTTTT. Variable domain in full (rest from reference TRBV7-2 and TRBJ2-2): GAGVSQSPSNKVTEKGKDVELRCDPISGHTALYWYRQSLGQGLEFLIYFQGNSAPDKSGLPSDRFSAERTGGSVSTLTIQRTQQEDSAVYLCASSSRPGLAGKNTGELFFGEGSRLTVL.

In its sample, this clone was seen a few times. The CDR3 sequence: CATSRAQAHEQYF. CDR3 DNA: TGTGCCACCAGCAGAGCGCAGGCCCACGAGCAGTACTTC. V gene TRBV15 combines with J gene TRBJ2-7, with D uncertain. CDR3 length equals 13 residues. The germline V gene has CDR1 LNHNV and CDR2 YYDKDF (reference sequence). Trimming left V 1 base short and J 5 bases short, with 9 bases between.

The chain uses TRBV28 and TRBJ2-7; TRBD1 might be the D (7 bases). The V gene lost 3 bases and the J gene lost 4 bases, with 16 bases spanning the gap. Germline V gene lookup returns CDR1 MDHEN and CDR2 SYDVKM. CDR3 length: 15 amino acids. In nucleotides, the CDR3 is TGTGCCAGCAGTTTCTACGGAGGGGGCGGGTACGAGCAGTACTTC. It yields the protein CASSFYGGGGYEQYF.

The chain employs TRBV4-1 and TRBJ2-1; TRBD2 is a possible D gene (5 bases). V dropped 0 bases and J dropped 6 bases, with 24 bases sitting between them. The CDR3 totals 19 residues. Per the germline V gene, CDR1 is MGHRA and CDR2 is YSYEKL. The CDR3 region is CASSQDVLVRVRTSNEQFF. The CDR3, as DNA: TGCGCCAGCAGCCAAGATGTACTAGTGCGCGTCCGGACGAGCAATGAGCAGTTCTTC.

The chain is built from TRBV28 and TRBJ2-1, with TRBD2 matching over 9 bases. The length of the CDR3 is 14 residues. With 6 bases clipped from V and 8 bases from J, the junction kept 8 bases outside the gene matches. Germline loops: CDR1 MDHEN, CDR2 SYDVKM. CDR3 residues: CASRPTSGGDEQFF. CDR3 coding DNA: TGTGCCAGCAGGCCGACTAGCGGCGGCGATGAGCAGTTCTTC.

As to this clone: Different DNA sequences within this sample yield the same CDR3. The CDR3 region has the DNA TGCGCCAGCAGCGGGTTAGCGGGCCTACAAGAGACCCAGTACTTC. As protein: CASSGLAGLQETQYF. V gene TRBV5-1 combines with J gene TRBJ2-5, with TRBD2 identical over 7 bases. V was clipped by 4 bases and J by 2 bases; unmatched bases: 8. The CDR3 has 15 residues. Per the germline V gene, CDR1 is SGHRS and CDR2 is YFSETQ.

Notes on this clone: This could be a read error, since a much larger clone is one nucleotide away. In the same sample, other DNA sequences code for this CDR3. The rearrangement uses TRBV15 and TRBJ1-2, with a weak D call TRBD1 (5 bases). The germline V gene encodes CDR1 LNHNV and CDR2 YYDKDF (reference sequence). V lost 3 bases, J lost 4 bases, and 12 bases lay in between. This CDR3 is 14 amino acids long. Here the CDR3 reads CATSRDRDGYGYTF. The CDR3 nucleotides read TGTGCCACCAGCAGGGATCGGGACGGCTATGGCTACACCTTC.

This sequence joins TRBV11-2 and TRBJ1-4; TRBD1 matches 9 bases. The ends lost 3 bases at V and 12 bases at J; junction bases unmatched: 17. Germline V gene lookup returns CDR1 SGHAT and CDR2 FQNNGV. The CDR3 loop spans 17 amino acids. CDR3 in DNA: TGTGCCAGCAGCTTTAGCACCGGGACAGGGACCCCCGGGGAACTGTTTTTT. This translates into CASSFSTGTGTPGELFF.

This clone was counted many times. V gene TRBV5-1 combines with J gene TRBJ2-3; 10 bases map to TRBD2. Germline V gene data show CDR1 as SGHRS and CDR2 as YFSETQ. This CDR3 comprises 15 residues. V was pared by 3 bases and J by 1 base, with 2 bases of the junction left unmatched. CDR3 sequence: CASSSGTSGTDTQYF. Written as DNA, the CDR3 is TGCGCCAGCAGCTCCGGGACTAGCGGCACAGATACGCAGTATTTT.

J is TRBJ1-5 and V is TRBV2; D unresolved. Trimming took off 2 bases at V and 7 bases at J, with 6 bases between the two ends. This CDR3 has 12 residues. Germline-derived CDR1 and CDR2 are SNHLY and FYNNEI. The DNA for the CDR3 is TGTGCCAGCAGTGAACGGCGGCAGCCCCAGCATTTT. It yields the protein CASSERRQPQHF.

This clone was counted a few times. V and J are TRBV2 and TRBJ2-7; 8 bases match TRBD1. Germline V gives CDR1 SNHLY, CDR2 FYNNEI. Trimming removed 2 bases from V and 7 bases from J; junction bases left unmatched: 10. CDR3 size: 15 residues. CDR3 DNA: TGTGCCAGCAGTGAACCGACAGGGGATGTATGGGAGCAGTACTTC. It codes for CASSEPTGDVWEQYF. The whole variable domain, filled in from reference TRBV2 and TRBJ2-7, reads EPEVTQTPSHQVTQMGQEVILRCVPISNHLYFYWYRQILGQKVEFLVSFYNNEISEKSEIFDDQFSVERPDGSNFTLKIRSTKLEDSAMYFCASSEPTGDVWEQYFGPGTRLTVT.

The chain joins TRBV2 to TRBJ2-7; TRBD2 matches 8 bases. The CDR3 runs to 16 residues. Germline V gene sequence: CDR1 SNHLY, CDR2 FYNNEI. V trimming: 7 bases; J trimming: 2 bases; junction bases outside the gene matches: 13. CDR3: CASTAGGSGNPYEQYF. The CDR3 nucleotides read TGTGCCAGCACCGCGGGGGGTAGCGGGAACCCCTACGAGCAGTACTTC.

The rearrangement links TRBV18 to TRBJ1-1; TRBD1 might be the D (5 bases). V dropped 3 bases and J dropped 1 base, with 9 bases sitting between them. The CDR3 totals 14 residues. CDR1 KGHSH and CDR2 LQKENI come from the germline V gene. As DNA, the CDR3 is TGTGCCAGCTCACCTCTGGGGGAGAACACTGAAGCTTTCTTT. It codes for CASSPLGENTEAFF.

V gene TRBV6-1 combines with J gene TRBJ1-1; a weak D match, TRBD1 (6 bases). V lost 5 bases, J lost 3 bases, and 13 bases lay in between. Germline V gene data show CDR1 as MNHNS and CDR2 as SASEGT. CDR3 length: 14 amino acids. The CDR3 loop is CASSKGGGHTEAFF. In nucleotides, the CDR3 is TGTGCCAGCAGTAAAGGGGGGGGGCACACTGAAGCTTTCTTT.